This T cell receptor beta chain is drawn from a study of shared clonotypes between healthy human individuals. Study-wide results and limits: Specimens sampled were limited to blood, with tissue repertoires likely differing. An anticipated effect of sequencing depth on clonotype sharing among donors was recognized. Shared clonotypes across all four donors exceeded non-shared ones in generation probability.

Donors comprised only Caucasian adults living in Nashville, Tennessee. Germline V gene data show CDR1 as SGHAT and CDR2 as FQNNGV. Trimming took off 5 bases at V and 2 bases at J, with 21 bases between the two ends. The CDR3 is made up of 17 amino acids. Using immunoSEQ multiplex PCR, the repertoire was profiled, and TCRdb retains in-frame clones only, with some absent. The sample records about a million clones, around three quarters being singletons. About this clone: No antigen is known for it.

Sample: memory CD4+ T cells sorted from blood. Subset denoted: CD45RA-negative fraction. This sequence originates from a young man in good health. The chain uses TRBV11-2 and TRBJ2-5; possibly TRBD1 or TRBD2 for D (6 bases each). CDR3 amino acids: CASSRSGGTRIQETQYF. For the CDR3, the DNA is TGTGCCAGCAGCCGGTCGGGCGGGACACGGATACAAGAGACCCAGTACTTC.